This is a list of T cell receptor beta chains from one sample in a study of T cell responses to AZD1222 COVID-19 vaccine. Clones were read by immunoSEQ multiplex PCR, and TCRdb kept only the in-frame ones, dropping some. The sample comprises roughly 120,000 clones, approximately 90% of which are singletons, and roughly 7% rests with the top ten. The material was peripheral blood, obtained 28 days after the second AZD1222 dose. The origin of the receptors is an adult who received the AZD1222 COVID-19 vaccine. CDR3s include the opening cysteine and the closing phenylalanine or tryptophan. The order of the fields is CDR3 DNA, CDR3 protein, clone size, CDR3 length, J gene, V gene, D gene. A D gene is named only where the DNA matches it firmly. Clone size appears in some rows only: once, few, many, or a class for an expanded clone.

cdr3_nt: TGTGCCAGCACGGGTGGGGCCAACGTCCTGACTTTC
cdr3_aa: CASTGGANVLTF
clone_size: -
cdr3_length: 12
j_call: TRBJ2-6
v_call: TRBV2
d_call: -

cdr3_nt: TGTGCCAGCAGTGTGGGACAGAACTATGGCTACACCTTC
cdr3_aa: CASSVGQNYGYTF
clone_size: once
cdr3_length: 13
j_call: TRBJ1-2
v_call: TRBV28
d_call: TRBD1

cdr3_nt: TGTGCCAGCAGCCAAGCGGGAAGGACTAGCGAAAACCAAGAGACCCAGTACTTC
cdr3_aa: CASSQAGRTSENQETQYF
clone_size: -
cdr3_length: 18
j_call: TRBJ2-5
v_call: TRBV14
d_call: TRBD2

cdr3_nt: TGTGCCAGCAGCCTCTTGGGGGTGTCCAATGAGCAGTTCTTC
cdr3_aa: CASSLLGVSNEQFF
clone_size: -
cdr3_length: 14
j_call: TRBJ2-1
v_call: TRBV3-1/TRBV3-2
d_call: -

cdr3_nt: TGTGCCAGCAGTTTAAGTCCAGAGACTAACTATGGCTACACCTTC
cdr3_aa: CASSLSPETNYGYTF
clone_size: -
cdr3_length: 15
j_call: TRBJ1-2
v_call: TRBV27
d_call: -

cdr3_nt: TGTGCCAGCAGTGCCCGGAGAGAAGAGACCCAGTACTTC
cdr3_aa: CASSARREETQYF
clone_size: -
cdr3_length: 13
j_call: TRBJ2-5
v_call: TRBV27
d_call: -

cdr3_nt: TGTGCCAGCAGCCCCCGGACAGGGAAAAGCACAGATACGCAGTATTTT
cdr3_aa: CASSPRTGKSTDTQYF
clone_size: -
cdr3_length: 16
j_call: TRBJ2-3
v_call: TRBV7-3
d_call: TRBD1

cdr3_nt: TGCAGCGTGAGGTGGAGGCCCGGACAGGGAAGTGAAGCTTTCTTT
cdr3_aa: CSVRWRPGQGSEAFF
clone_size: -
cdr3_length: 15
j_call: TRBJ1-1
v_call: TRBV29-1
d_call: TRBD1

cdr3_nt: TGTGCCAGCAGCCCATACTTTAGCGGGGGCACAGATACGCAGTATTTT
cdr3_aa: CASSPYFSGGTDTQYF
clone_size: once
cdr3_length: 16
j_call: TRBJ2-3
v_call: TRBV3-1/TRBV3-2
d_call: TRBD2

cdr3_nt: TGCGCCAGCAGCTCAGGGGCGGGGTTCTCCTACGAGCAGTACTTC
cdr3_aa: CASSSGAGFSYEQYF
clone_size: -
cdr3_length: 15
j_call: TRBJ2-7
v_call: TRBV4-3
d_call: -

cdr3_nt: TGTGCCAGTAGGCGGGGGAGCTCCTACGAGCAGTACTTC
cdr3_aa: CASRRGSSYEQYF
clone_size: -
cdr3_length: 13
j_call: TRBJ2-7
v_call: TRBV19
d_call: TRBD2

cdr3_nt: TGTGCCAGCACTCATCAAGGGCAGGGCTCCTACGAGCAGTACTTC
cdr3_aa: CASTHQGQGSYEQYF
clone_size: -
cdr3_length: 15
j_call: TRBJ2-7
v_call: TRBV28
d_call: -

cdr3_nt: TGTGCCAGCAGCCTAATTCGGACTAGCGGGGGGCCAGATACATCGAACACCGGGGAGCTGTTTTTT
cdr3_aa: CASSLIRTSGGPDTSNTGELFF
clone_size: -
cdr3_length: 22
j_call: TRBJ2-2
v_call: TRBV4-2
d_call: TRBD2

cdr3_nt: TGCGCCAGCAGCTCGACTCCAGGGGCGGTCTACGAGCAGTACTTC
cdr3_aa: CASSSTPGAVYEQYF
clone_size: -
cdr3_length: 15
j_call: TRBJ2-7
v_call: TRBV5-1
d_call: -

cdr3_nt: TGTGCCAGCAGTTGGTTAGGACAGGGGAACACTGAAGCTTTCTTT
cdr3_aa: CASSWLGQGNTEAFF
clone_size: -
cdr3_length: 15
j_call: TRBJ1-1
v_call: TRBV6-5
d_call: TRBD1

cdr3_nt: TGTGCCAGCAGCCCCCTAGGGAGCTCCTACAATGAGCAGTTCTTC
cdr3_aa: CASSPLGSSYNEQFF
clone_size: -
cdr3_length: 15
j_call: TRBJ2-1
v_call: TRBV11-1
d_call: -

cdr3_nt: TGTGCCAGTAGTCCTAGGGGGAATCCGCAGTATTTT
cdr3_aa: CASSPRGNPQYF
clone_size: -
cdr3_length: 12
j_call: TRBJ2-3
v_call: TRBV19
d_call: -

cdr3_nt: TGTGCCAGCAGTGAAGCAACAGGATTTAGCAATCAGCCCCAGCATTTT
cdr3_aa: CASSEATGFSNQPQHF
clone_size: -
cdr3_length: 16
j_call: TRBJ1-5
v_call: TRBV6-1
d_call: -

cdr3_nt: TGTGCCACCAGTGATTGGGGGGACGGGAGGAGTCCAGATACGCAGTATTTT
cdr3_aa: CATSDWGDGRSPDTQYF
clone_size: -
cdr3_length: 17
j_call: TRBJ2-3
v_call: TRBV24-1
d_call: TRBD2

cdr3_nt: TGTGCCAGCAGCTCGGACAGGGGGCACACCGGGGAGCTGTTTTTT
cdr3_aa: CASSSDRGHTGELFF
clone_size: -
cdr3_length: 15
j_call: TRBJ2-2
v_call: TRBV2
d_call: TRBD1

cdr3_nt: TGTGCCAACTCCTGGGCCGGGTCCGAGCAGTACTTC
cdr3_aa: CANSWAGSEQYF
clone_size: -
cdr3_length: 12
j_call: TRBJ2-7
v_call: TRBV21-1
d_call: -

cdr3_nt: TGTGCCAGCAGCCTCCGGGACAGGTCCTACGAGCAGTACTTC
cdr3_aa: CASSLRDRSYEQYF
clone_size: -
cdr3_length: 14
j_call: TRBJ2-7
v_call: TRBV11-2
d_call: TRBD1